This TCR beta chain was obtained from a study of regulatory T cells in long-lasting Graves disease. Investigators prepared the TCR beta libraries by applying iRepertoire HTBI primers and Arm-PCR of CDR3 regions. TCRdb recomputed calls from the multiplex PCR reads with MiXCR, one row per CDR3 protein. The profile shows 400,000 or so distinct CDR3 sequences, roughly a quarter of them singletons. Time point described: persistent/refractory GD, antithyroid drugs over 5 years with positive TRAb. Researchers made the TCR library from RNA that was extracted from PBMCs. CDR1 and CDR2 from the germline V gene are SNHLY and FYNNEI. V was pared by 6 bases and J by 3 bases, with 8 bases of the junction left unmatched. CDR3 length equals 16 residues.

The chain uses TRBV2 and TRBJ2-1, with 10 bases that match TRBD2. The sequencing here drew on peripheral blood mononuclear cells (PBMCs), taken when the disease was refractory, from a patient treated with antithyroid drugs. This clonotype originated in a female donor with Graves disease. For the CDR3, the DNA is TGTGCCAGCAGGGACTTACTAGCGGGAAGCTACAATGAGCAGTTCTTC. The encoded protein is CASRDLLAGSYNEQFF.